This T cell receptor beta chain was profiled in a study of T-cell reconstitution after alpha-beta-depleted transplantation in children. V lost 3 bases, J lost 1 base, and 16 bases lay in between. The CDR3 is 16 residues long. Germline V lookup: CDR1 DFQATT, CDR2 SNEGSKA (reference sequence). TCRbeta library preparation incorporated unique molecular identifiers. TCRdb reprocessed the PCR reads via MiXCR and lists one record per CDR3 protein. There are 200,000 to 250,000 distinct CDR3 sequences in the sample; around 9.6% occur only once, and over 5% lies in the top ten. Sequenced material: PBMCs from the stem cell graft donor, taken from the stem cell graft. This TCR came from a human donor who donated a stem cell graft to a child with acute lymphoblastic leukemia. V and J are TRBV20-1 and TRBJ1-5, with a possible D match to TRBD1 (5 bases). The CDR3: CSASERPGLSNQPQHF. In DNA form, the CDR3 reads TGCAGTGCTAGCGAACGTCCAGGGTTGAGCAATCAGCCCCAGCATTTT.